This TCR beta chain derives from a study of blood T cell repertoires in COVID-19. Looked up from germline, CDR1 is SGDLS and CDR2 is YYNGEE. V lost 0 bases, J lost 4 bases, and 14 bases lay in between. This CDR3 has 17 amino acids. Authors' methods: Reference gene primer amplification gave nucleated cell count estimates. Clones were sequenced by immunoSEQ multiplex PCR, and TCRdb holds only the in-frame ones, with some missing. Clonal size and the V and J genes are those of that table, whereas D and trimming came from the DNA. The data contain some 50,000 clones, about 90% of them singletons. Sequenced material: peripheral blood. The rearrangement links TRBV9 to TRBJ2-6, with D perhaps TRBD2 (6 bases). The TCR was taken from a human donor in a cohort sampled during active COVID-19. The CDR3 DNA is TGTGCCAGCAGCGTAGGGGGGGTAGCTGCGGGGGCCAACGTCCTGACTTTC. Translated, it gives CASSVGGVAAGANVLTF.